Listed here are 8 T cell receptor beta chains from one sample, sequenced in a study of T-cell reconstitution after alpha-beta-depleted transplantation in children. Unique molecular identifiers were incorporated when the TCRbeta library was constructed. TCRdb recomputed calls from the PCR reads with MiXCR, one row per CDR3 protein. The table includes some 120,000 distinct CDR3 sequences, 23% detected once. The input for sequencing was PBMCs, mostly from graft donor cells, taken 180 days after TCRalphabeta/CD19-depleted stem cell transplant. The receptors originated from a male patient between 2 and 9 years old who had a stem cell transplant for chronic granulomatous disease, so the T cells may come from the graft donor.

The chain has TRBV7-9 and TRBJ2-7; D call uncertain. Germline V gene data show CDR1 as SEHNR and CDR2 as FQNEAQ (reference sequence). The CDR3 has 17 amino acids. The V and J ends lost 2 bases and 2 bases respectively, with 19 bases between them. The CDR3 coding sequence is TGTGCCAGCAGCTTAACCCAGGTGGGCGGTGGCGCCTACGAGCAGTACTTC. It codes for CASSLTQVGGGAYEQYF.

This clonotype occurred many times. The J gene is TRBJ2-1, the V gene TRBV9, with 11 positions matching TRBD2. Trimming cost V 2 bases and J 8 bases; bases outside gene matches: 6. The CDR3 covers 15 residues. Germline assignment: CDR1 SGDLS and CDR2 YYNGEE. CDR3 residues: CASSVSGRGVYEQFF. The CDR3 coding sequence is TGTGCCAGCAGCGTTAGCGGGAGGGGGGTTTATGAGCAGTTCTTC. The full variable domain, its missing parts supplied by reference TRBV9 and TRBJ2-1, is DSGVTQTPKHLITATGQRVTLRCSPRSGDLSVYWYQQSLDQGLQFLIQYYNGEERAKGNILERFSAQQFPDLHSELNLSSLELGDSALYFCASSVSGRGVYEQFFGPGTRLTVL.

The chain is built from TRBV20-1 and TRBJ2-4; D is unresolved. Germline V gives CDR1 DFQATT, CDR2 SNEGSKA (reference sequence). With 3 bases removed from V and 0 bases from J, the gap between germline ends came to 9 bases. This CDR3 contains 14 residues. The DNA for the CDR3 is TGCAGTGCTAGTATACTCCTAGCCAAAAACATTCAGTACTTC. It encodes CSASILLAKNIQYF.

There are many counts of this clonotype. The rearrangement links TRBV7-2 to TRBJ1-6, with D possibly matching TRBD1 (5 bases). Germline-derived CDR1 and CDR2 are SGHTA and FQGNSA. Trimming left V 4 bases short and J 0 bases short, with 16 bases between. The CDR3 runs 18 residues. The CDR3 here is CASSWGGSGSSYNSPLHF. The DNA for the CDR3 is TGTGCCAGCAGCTGGGGGGGGTCAGGGAGCTCCTATAATTCACCCCTCCACTTT.

This clonotype was recorded at least ten times. CDR3 in amino acids: CASSPLANTQYF. DNA for the CDR3: TGTGCCAGCAGCCCCCTAGCCAATACGCAGTATTTT. The V gene is TRBV12-3 or TRBV12-4, the J gene TRBJ2-3; D is perhaps TRBD2 (5 bases). V lost 6 bases and J lost 7, with 11 bases in between. The length of the CDR3 is 12 residues.

This clonotype was observed a few times. CDR3: CASSPRGHEQFF. Here the CDR3 DNA reads TGTGCCAGCAGCCCGAGGGGACATGAGCAGTTCTTC. The gene calls are TRBV5-5 and TRBJ2-1, with D perhaps TRBD1 or TRBD2 (5 bases each). This CDR3 comprises 12 residues. From germline, CDR1 is SGHKS and CDR2 YYEKEE (reference sequence). The germline V and J ends were trimmed by 4 bases and 8 bases, with 10 bases remaining between them. The complete variable domain, with remaining parts taken from reference TRBV5-5 and TRBJ2-1, reads DAGVTQSPTHLIKTRGQQVTLRCSPISGHKSVSWYQQVLGQGPQFIFQYYEKEERGRGNFPDRFSARQFPNYSSELNVNALLLGDSALYLCASSPRGHEQFFGPGTRLTVL.

CDR3 DNA sequence: TGCGCCAGCAGCCAAAACCGGGACCTCACCTACGAGCAGTACTTC. This encodes CASSQNRDLTYEQYF. The V and J genes are TRBV5-1 and TRBJ2-7; the D call may be TRBD1 or TRBD2 (5 bases each). The V and J ends lost 4 bases and 2 bases respectively, with 16 bases between them. Germline CDR1 reads SGHRS; CDR2 reads YFSETQ. CDR3 length: 15 amino acids.

This clonotype was seen only a few times. V and J are TRBV20-1 and TRBJ2-7; D gene uncertain. Germline-derived CDR1 and CDR2 are DFQATT and SNEGSKA (reference sequence). Trimming removed 3 bases at V and 5 bases at J, with 14 bases between. There are 13 residues in the CDR3. CDR3: CSASNSRLDEQYF. Written as DNA, the CDR3 is TGCAGTGCTAGTAACTCCCGACTCGACGAGCAGTACTTC.